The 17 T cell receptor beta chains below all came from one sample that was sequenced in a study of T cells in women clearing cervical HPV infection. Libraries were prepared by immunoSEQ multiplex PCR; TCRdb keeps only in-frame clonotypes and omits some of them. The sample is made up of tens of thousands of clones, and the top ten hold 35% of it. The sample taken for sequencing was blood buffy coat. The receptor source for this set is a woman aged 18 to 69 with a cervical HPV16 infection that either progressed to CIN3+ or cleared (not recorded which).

CDR3 amino acids: CASSLNTGPGNTEAFF. The part of the CDR3 DNA that was read is TGTGCCAGCTCGCTTAATACAGGGCCGGGGAACACTGAA. The chain carries TRBV18 and TRBJ1-1; D perhaps matches TRBD1 (6 bases). From the germline J gene comes the end of the CDR3, since the read stops 3 residues before it. Trimming removed 6 bases at V and 1 base at J, with 18 bases between. The CDR3 length is 16 residues. The germline V gene encodes CDR1 KGHSH and CDR2 LQKENI.

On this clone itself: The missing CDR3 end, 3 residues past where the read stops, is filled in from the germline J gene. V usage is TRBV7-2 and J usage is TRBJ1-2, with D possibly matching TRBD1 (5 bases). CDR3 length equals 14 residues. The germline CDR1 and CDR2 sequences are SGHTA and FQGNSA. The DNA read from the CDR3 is TGTGCCAGCAGCTTAGCCGGGGGGGTCGACGAC. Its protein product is CASSLAGGVDD. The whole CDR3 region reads CASSLAGGVDDYTF.

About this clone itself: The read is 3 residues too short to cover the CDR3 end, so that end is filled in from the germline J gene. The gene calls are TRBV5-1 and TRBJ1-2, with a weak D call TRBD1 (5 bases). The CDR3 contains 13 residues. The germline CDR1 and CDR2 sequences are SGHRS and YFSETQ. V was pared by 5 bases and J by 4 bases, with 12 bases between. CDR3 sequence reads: CASSLDSLYGYTF. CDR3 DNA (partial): TGCGCCAGCAGTTTAGACAGCCTCTATGGC. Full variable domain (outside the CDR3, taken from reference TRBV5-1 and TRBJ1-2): KAGVTQTPRYLIKTRGQQVTLSCSPISGHRSVSWYQQTPGQGLQFLFEYFSETQRNKGNFPGRFSGRQFSNSRSEMNVSTLELGDSALYLCASSLDSLYGYTFGSGTRLTVV.

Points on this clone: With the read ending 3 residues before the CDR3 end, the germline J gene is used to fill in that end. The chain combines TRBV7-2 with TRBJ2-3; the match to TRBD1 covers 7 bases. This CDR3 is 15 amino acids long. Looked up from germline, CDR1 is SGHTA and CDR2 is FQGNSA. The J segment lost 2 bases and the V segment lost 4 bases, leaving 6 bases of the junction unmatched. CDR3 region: CASSSNQGVTDTQYF. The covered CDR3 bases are TGTGCCAGCAGCTCAAATCAGGGGGTCACAGATACG.

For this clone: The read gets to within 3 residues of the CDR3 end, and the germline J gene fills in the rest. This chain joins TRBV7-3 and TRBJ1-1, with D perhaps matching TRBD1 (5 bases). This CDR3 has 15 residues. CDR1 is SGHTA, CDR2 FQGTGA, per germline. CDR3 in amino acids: CASSSAGGISREAFF. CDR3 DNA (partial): TGTGCCAGCAGCTCCGCGGGGGGTATTTCACGGGAA.

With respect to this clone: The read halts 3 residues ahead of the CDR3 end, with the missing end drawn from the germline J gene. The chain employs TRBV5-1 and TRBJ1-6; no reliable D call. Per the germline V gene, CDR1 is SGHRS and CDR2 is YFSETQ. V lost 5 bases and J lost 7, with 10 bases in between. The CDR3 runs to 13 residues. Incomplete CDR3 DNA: TGCGCCAGCAGTAACAGAGAAAATTCACCC. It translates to CASSNRENSP. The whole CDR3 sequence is CASSNRENSPLHF. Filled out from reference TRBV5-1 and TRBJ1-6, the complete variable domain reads KAGVTQTPRYLIKTRGQQVTLSCSPISGHRSVSWYQQTPGQGLQFLFEYFSETQRNKGNFPGRFSGRQFSNSRSEMNVSTLELGDSALYLCASSNRENSPLHFGNGTRLTVT.

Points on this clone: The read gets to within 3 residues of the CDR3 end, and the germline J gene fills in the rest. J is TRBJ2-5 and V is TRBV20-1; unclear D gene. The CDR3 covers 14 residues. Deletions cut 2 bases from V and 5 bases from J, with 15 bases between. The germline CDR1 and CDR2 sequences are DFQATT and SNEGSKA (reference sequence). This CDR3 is CSARLAVAAETQYF. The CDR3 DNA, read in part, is TGCAGTGCTAGATTAGCAGTGGCCGCGGAGACC.

The CDR3 DNA, read in part, is TGTGCCAGCAGGGACAGAACTAATTCACCG. Its translation: CASRDRTNSP. The CDR3 reads in full as CASRDRTNSPLFF. The J gene is TRBJ2-2, the V gene TRBV7-8, with TRBD1 as a possible D gene (6 bases). The missing CDR3 end, 3 residues past where the read stops, is filled in from the germline J gene. CDR3 length: 13 residues. Looked up from germline, CDR1 is SGHVS and CDR2 is FQNEAQ.

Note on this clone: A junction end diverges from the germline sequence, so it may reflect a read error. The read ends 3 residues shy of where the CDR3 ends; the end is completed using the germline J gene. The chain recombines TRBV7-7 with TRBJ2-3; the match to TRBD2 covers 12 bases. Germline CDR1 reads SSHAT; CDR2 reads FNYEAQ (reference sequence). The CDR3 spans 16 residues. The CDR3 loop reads CASSLGLAGTQETQYF. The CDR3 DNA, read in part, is TGTGCTAGCAGCTTAGGACTAGCGGGGACTCAAGAGACG.

CDR3 in amino acids: CASTRGLDEKLFF. The CDR3 DNA, read in part, is TGTGCCAGTACAAGGGGGCTCGATGAAAAA. J is TRBJ1-4 and V is TRBV19; 7 bases match TRBD1. The DNA ends 3 residues before the CDR3 does, and the rest of the CDR3 is filled in from the germline J gene. Trimming removed 7 bases from V and 6 bases from J; junction bases left unmatched: 5. This CDR3 has 13 residues. Per germline, CDR1 LNHDA and CDR2 SQIVND (reference sequence).

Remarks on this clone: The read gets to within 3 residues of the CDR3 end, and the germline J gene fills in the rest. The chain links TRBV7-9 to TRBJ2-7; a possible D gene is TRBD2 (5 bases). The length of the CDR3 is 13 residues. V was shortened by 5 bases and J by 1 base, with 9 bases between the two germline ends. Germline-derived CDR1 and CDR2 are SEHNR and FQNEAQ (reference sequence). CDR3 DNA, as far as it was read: TGTGCCAGCAGCCCGGACTCATCCTACGAG. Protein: CASSPDSSYE. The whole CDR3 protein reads CASSPDSSYEQYF.

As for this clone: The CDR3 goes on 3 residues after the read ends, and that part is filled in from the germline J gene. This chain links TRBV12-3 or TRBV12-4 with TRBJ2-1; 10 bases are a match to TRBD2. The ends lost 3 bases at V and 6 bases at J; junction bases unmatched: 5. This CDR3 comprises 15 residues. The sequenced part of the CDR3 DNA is TGTGCCAGCAGTTTGAGCGGGAGGGCCCTCAATGAG. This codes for CASSLSGRALNE. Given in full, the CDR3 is CASSLSGRALNEQFF.

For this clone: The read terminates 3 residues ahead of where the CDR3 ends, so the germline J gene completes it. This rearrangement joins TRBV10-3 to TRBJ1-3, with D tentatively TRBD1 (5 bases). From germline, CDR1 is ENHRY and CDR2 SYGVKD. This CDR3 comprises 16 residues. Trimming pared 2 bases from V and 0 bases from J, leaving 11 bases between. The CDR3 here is CAISEQGHNSGNTIYF. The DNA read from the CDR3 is TGTGCCATCAGTGAGCAAGGACACAACTCTGGAAACACC.

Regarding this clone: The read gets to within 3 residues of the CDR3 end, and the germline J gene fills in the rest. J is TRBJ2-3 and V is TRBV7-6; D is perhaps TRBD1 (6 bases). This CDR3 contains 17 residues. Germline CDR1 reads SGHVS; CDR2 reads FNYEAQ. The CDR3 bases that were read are TGTGCCAGCAGCTTAGATGGGTCAGGGGTGCTGCAAGAGACG. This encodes CASSLDGSGVLQET. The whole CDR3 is CASSLDGSGVLQETQYF.

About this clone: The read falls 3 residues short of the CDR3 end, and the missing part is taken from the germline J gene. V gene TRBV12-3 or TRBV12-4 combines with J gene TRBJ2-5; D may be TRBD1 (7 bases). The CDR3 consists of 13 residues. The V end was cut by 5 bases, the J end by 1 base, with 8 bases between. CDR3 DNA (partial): TGTGCCAGCAGTCAGGGGGGCCAAGAGACC. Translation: CASSQGGQET. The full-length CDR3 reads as CASSQGGQETQYF.

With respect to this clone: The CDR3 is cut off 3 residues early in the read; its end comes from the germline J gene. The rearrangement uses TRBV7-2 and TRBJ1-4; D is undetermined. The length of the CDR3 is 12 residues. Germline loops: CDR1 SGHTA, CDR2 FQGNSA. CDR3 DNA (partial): TGTGCCAGCTCCACCTATAATTCACCA. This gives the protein CASSTYNSP. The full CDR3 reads CASSTYNSPLFF.

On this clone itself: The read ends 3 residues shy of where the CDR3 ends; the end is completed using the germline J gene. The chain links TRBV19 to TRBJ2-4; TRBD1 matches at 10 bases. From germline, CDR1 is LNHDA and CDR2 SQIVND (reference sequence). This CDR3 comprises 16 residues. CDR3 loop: CASSNLPGQGYYGQYF. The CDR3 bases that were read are TGTGCCAGTAGTAATTTACCGGGACAGGGGTACTATGGT. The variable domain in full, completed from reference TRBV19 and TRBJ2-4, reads DGGITQSPKYLFRKEGQNVTLSCEQNLNHDAMYWYRQDPGQGLRLIYYSQIVNDFQKGDIAEGYSVSREKKESFPLTVTSAQKNPTAFYLCASSNLPGQGYYGQYFGAGTRLSVL.